The 15 T cell receptor beta chains given below trace back to one sample, sequenced in a study of shared clonotypes between healthy human individuals. Data came from immunoSEQ multiplex PCR; TCRdb stores just in-frame clones and leaves some out. The table shows about 110,000 clones, with 68% occurring only once. Source material: memory CD8+ T cells sorted from blood. The subset was: CD45RO+ cells pooled with CCR7-negative TemRA cells. Receptors were obtained from a woman aged 30 to 39 in good health.

The count of this clone is one. This chain connects TRBV13 to TRBJ2-1; weak D call: TRBD2 (6 bases). Per germline, CDR1 PRHDT and CDR2 FYEKMQ (reference sequence). V lost 4 bases and J 9 bases, leaving 16 bases between the germline ends. This CDR3 has 14 residues. The CDR3 DNA sequence: TGTGCCAGCAGCTCAAGACTAGATGCCCGTGAGCAGTTCTTC. Translated: CASSSRLDAREQFF.

The chain combines TRBV5-1 with TRBJ2-3, with 8 bases identical to TRBD1. CDR3 length equals 15 residues. The ends lost 7 bases at V and 2 bases at J; junction bases unmatched: 9. The germline V gene has CDR1 SGHRS and CDR2 YFSETQ. This CDR3 reads CASGRQGRSTDTQYF. In DNA form, the CDR3 reads TGCGCCAGCGGAAGACAGGGGCGATCCACAGATACGCAGTATTTT.

This clone was picked up a small number of times. This CDR3 is CASSEGAGTGGNEQFF. CDR3 nucleotide sequence: TGTGCCAGCAGTGAAGGGGCCGGGACAGGGGGCAATGAGCAGTTCTTC. V is TRBV6-4 and J is TRBJ2-1; 11 positions match TRBD1. Per the germline V gene, CDR1 is MRHNA and CDR2 is SNTAGT. The length of the CDR3 is 16 residues. V lost 3 bases and J lost 6; bases outside the gene matches: 7.

The chain links TRBV28 to TRBJ1-6, with D uncertain. V was cut by 6 bases and J by 8 bases, with 17 bases left in between. The CDR3 has 15 amino acids. Germline CDR1 reads MDHEN; CDR2 reads SYDVKM. The CDR3 region has the DNA TGTGCCAGCAGACCCACGCCGGCGTTTGATTCACCCCTCCACTTT. Amino acids: CASRPTPAFDSPLHF.

This clone was counted only a few times. This rearrangement joins TRBV25-1 to TRBJ2-7, with D uncertain. There are 11 residues in the CDR3. Germline CDR1 MGHDK, CDR2 SYGVNS. Trimming removed 4 bases at V and 5 bases at J, with 6 bases between. CDR3 sequence reads: CASSVPHEQYF. CDR3 coding DNA: TGTGCCAGCAGTGTACCCCACGAGCAGTACTTC.

J is TRBJ2-2 and V is TRBV28; TRBD2 is a possible D gene (6 bases). V was pared by 6 bases and J by 7 bases, with 9 bases between. Germline loops: CDR1 MDHEN, CDR2 SYDVKM. The CDR3 covers 12 residues. DNA for the CDR3: TGTGCCAGCAGCCCGGGGGTCGGGGAGCTGTTTTTT. Its translation is CASSPGVGELFF.

CDR3: CASSEIPYEQYF. The CDR3 coding sequence is TGTGCCAGCAGTGAAATCCCGTACGAGCAGTACTTC. The chain couples TRBV25-1 to TRBJ2-7, with unresolved D. Germline V CDR1 and CDR2: MGHDK, SYGVNS. V was trimmed by 2 bases and J by 4 bases, leaving 6 bases between them. The CDR3 runs 12 residues.

The chain carries TRBV25-1 and TRBJ2-7, with 10 bases aligning to TRBD2. This CDR3 spans 16 amino acids. CDR1 MGHDK and CDR2 SYGVNS come from the germline V gene. After removal of 7 bases from V and 0 bases from J, the junction contained 9 bases not matched to a gene. In DNA, the CDR3 is TGTGCCAGCATCTCATCCTCTAGCGGGAGCTCCTACGAGCAGTACTTC. Translation gives CASISSSSGSSYEQYF.

In this sample, this clone turned up many times. J is TRBJ2-5 and V is TRBV18; 8 nucleotides agree with TRBD2. The V segment lost 5 bases and the J segment 2 bases; nucleotides outside the gene matches: 13. CDR1 KGHSH and CDR2 LQKENI come from the germline V gene. The CDR3 loop spans 17 amino acids. The DNA of the CDR3 is TGTGCCAGCTCATCAGAAATGGGACTAGTAGGGCAAGAGACCCAGTACTTC. This sequence encodes CASSSEMGLVGQETQYF. Complete variable domain (other parts from reference TRBV18 and TRBJ2-5): NAGVMQNPRHLVRRRGQEARLRCSPMKGHSHVYWYRQLPEEGLKFMVYLQKENIIDESGMPKERFSAEFPKEGPSILRIQQVVRGDSAAYFCASSSEMGLVGQETQYFGPGTRLLVL.

The chain links TRBV5-4 to TRBJ2-7, with D perhaps given as TRBD1 or TRBD2 (5 bases each). The CDR3 totals 17 residues. Germline V gene lookup returns CDR1 SGHNT and CDR2 YYREEE (reference sequence). Deletions cut 2 bases from V and 3 bases from J, with 21 bases between. The CDR3 reads CASSFGRGTLSFYEQYF. The CDR3 nucleotides are TGTGCCAGCAGCTTTGGCCGGGGCACTCTCTCCTTCTACGAGCAGTACTTC.

Only a few counts were recorded for this clone. The gene calls are TRBV7-9 and TRBJ1-2; 7 bases match TRBD1. Germline V lookup: CDR1 SEHNR, CDR2 FQNEAQ (reference sequence). The CDR3 covers 14 residues. V gave up 5 bases and J gave up 2 bases; unmatched junction bases: 5. CDR3 sequence reads: CASSPMTGNYGYTF. The CDR3 coding sequence is TGTGCCAGCAGCCCTATGACAGGGAACTATGGCTACACCTTC.

This clone was counted only a few times. The V call is TRBV1, the J call TRBJ1-6. TRBV1 is assigned pseudogene status. CDR3 length: 17 residues. The CDR3: CTSSQDSGRRANSPLHF. CDR3 DNA: TGCACCAGCAGCCAAGATTCAGGGAGGAGGGCCAATTCACCCCTCCACTTT.

This rearrangement joins TRBV5-4 to TRBJ2-5, with D uncertain. The CDR3 is 13 amino acids. In germline, CDR1 is SGHNT, CDR2 YYREEE (reference sequence). With 2 bases removed from V and 4 bases from J, the gap between germline ends came to 9 bases. CDR3 amino acids: CASSLALGETQYF. The CDR3 bases are TGTGCCAGCAGCTTAGCCCTCGGAGAGACCCAGTACTTC.

The chain is built from TRBV7-2 and TRBJ1-1; TRBD1 is a possible D gene (5 bases). V was trimmed by 3 bases and J by 2 bases, leaving 10 bases between them. This CDR3 is built from 14 residues. From germline, CDR1 is SGHTA and CDR2 FQGNSA. In DNA, the CDR3 is TGTGCCAGCAGCTTGGGGGGTTTCAACACTGAAGCTTTCTTT. Translated, it gives CASSLGGFNTEAFF.

The chain is built from TRBV5-1 and TRBJ1-1; 8 bases match TRBD1. Germline CDR1 is SGHRS and CDR2 is YFSETQ. Losses at the gene ends were 0 bases for V and 6 bases for J; bases not matched to a gene: 16. The length of the CDR3 is 18 residues. CDR3 DNA: TGCGCCAGCAGCTTGGTGCCAGGACAGGGTTTACTGGCTGCTGAAGCTTTCTTT. Residues: CASSLVPGQGLLAAEAFF.